Sequencing of this T cell receptor beta chain was carried out in a study of T cells in Graves' hyperthyroidism and ophthalmopathy. Overall study findings and caveats: Ophthalmopathy was identified by the model a median about 6.4 months ahead of onset. Most thyroid-expanded clonotypes above 0.001 were also found in blood.

This clonotype was found a few times. Its antigen is still unknown. Amplification of TCR beta CDR3 regions used RNA as the template. The HTBI primer set drove a first-round RT-PCR of the TCR CDR3. TCRdb analysed the multiplex PCR reads with MiXCR anew, one entry per CDR3 protein. The sample yields 560,000 or so distinct CDR3 sequences, 15% to 20% seen once. Trimming stripped 5 bases from V and 5 bases from J, with 18 bases between. The CDR3 spans 15 residues. Germline CDR1 and CDR2: SGHRS and YFSETQ. At least 3 on the Clinical Activity Score was recorded for ophthalmopathy patients, who also had NOSPECS grade at least 4 and duration under 3 months. Used for diagnoses were clinical symptoms, serum thyroxine and TRAb, thyroid ultrasound and orbital computed tomography.

Sequencing input: blood. This TCR derives from a man aged 40-50 years with Graves' ophthalmopathy. J is TRBJ2-3 and V is TRBV5-1; maybe TRBD2 (6 bases). Here the CDR3 reads CASRDGSRPGDTQYF. The CDR3 DNA follows: TGCGCCAGCAGGGACGGGAGTCGTCCCGGAGATACGCAGTATTTT. The entire variable domain, with the rest obtained from reference TRBV5-1 and TRBJ2-3, is as follows: KAGVTQTPRYLIKTRGQQVTLSCSPISGHRSVSWYQQTPGQGLQFLFEYFSETQRNKGNFPGRFSGRQFSNSRSEMNVSTLELGDSALYLCASRDGSRPGDTQYFGPGTRLTVL.